This T cell receptor (beta chain) was retrieved from a study of spatial heterogeneity in lung cancer. Broader study findings: Mutation counts in tumors were tracked by counts of expanded intratumoral alpha and beta TCRs.

The time point here: sample taken at primary tumor resection. By share, this clonotype counts as medium-sized. Its cognate antigen is unknown. TCRdb reprocessed the 5' RACE reads with MiXCR, giving one entry per CDR3 protein. Of 9,500 to 10,000 distinct CDR3 sequences in the sample, 5.5% to 7.5% are singletons; the top ten hold roughly 6.9%. The V gene's germline CDR1 is SEHNR and CDR2 FQNEAQ (reference sequence). The CDR3 is made up of 15 amino acids. The V and J ends lost 1 base and 7 bases, in that order; junction bases with no gene match: 9. V and J are TRBV7-9 and TRBJ2-7; 8 positions agree with TRBD2. This clonotype was sampled from a female donor with early-stage non-small cell lung cancer. The source was lung tumor tissue, collected at surgery. The CDR3 loop is CASSLGVAGSREQYF. CDR3 nucleotides: TGTGCCAGCAGCTTAGGGGTAGCGGGATCACGGGAGCAGTACTTC. The whole variable domain, filled in from reference TRBV7-9 and TRBJ2-7, reads DTGVSQNPRHKITKRGQNVTFRCDPISEHNRLYWYRQTLGQGPEFLTYFQNEAQLEKSRLLSDRFSAERPKGSFSTLEIQRTEQGDSAMYLCASSLGVAGSREQYFGPGTRLTVT.